These 9 T cell receptor beta chains originate from one sample sequenced in a study of cytomegalovirus exposure and HLA in healthy donors (dated by TCRdb to 2017 to 2019). The library came from the immunoSEQ multiplex PCR assay. For the multiplex PCR, a mixture combining 60 forward primers for TCR Vbeta segments and 13 reverse primers for TCR Jbeta segments was used. TCRdb stores this immuneACCESS table with in-frame sequences only. Part of the clones is absent; in the studies checked, under half of the shortfall reflects unresolved V genes, and no reason is known for the rest. The sample table holds roughly 190,000 clones, of which around 86% were seen once. In total, the top ten clones hold roughly 0.75% of the sample. Sequenced input: PBMCs. All receptors derive from a woman younger than 30 in good health and CMV-seronegative.

The chain is built from TRBV4-1 and TRBJ1-1; TRBD1 agrees at 8 bases. This CDR3 spans 16 amino acids. Trimming cost V 0 bases and J 0 bases; bases outside gene matches: 3. Germline lookup yields CDR1 MGHRA and CDR2 YSYEKL. The CDR3 reads CASSQEQGVVNTEAFF. The CDR3 nucleotides read TGCGCCAGCAGCCAAGAACAGGGGGTGGTGAACACTGAAGCTTTCTTT.

The chain employs TRBV5-1 and TRBJ1-4; D perhaps matches TRBD1 (5 bases). CDR1 is SGHRS, CDR2 YFSETQ, per germline. This CDR3 is 14 amino acids long. The germline V and J ends were trimmed by 2 bases and 4 bases, with 9 bases remaining between them. The CDR3 here is CASSFAGDNEKLFF. The CDR3 coding sequence is TGCGCCAGCAGCTTTGCGGGGGATAATGAAAAACTGTTTTTT.

The genes are TRBV19 and TRBJ2-3; perhaps TRBD1 as D (5 bases). The V end lost 3 bases, the J end lost 4 bases, and 14 bases lay between the germline ends. This CDR3 spans 15 amino acids. Germline assignment: CDR1 LNHDA and CDR2 SQIVND (reference sequence). The chain's CDR3 is CASSIEGVDADTQYF. CDR3 coding DNA: TGTGCCAGTAGTATCGAAGGGGTTGACGCAGATACGCAGTATTTT.

CDR3 coding DNA: TGCGCCAGCAGCTGGGGAGAGGAAGAAAAACTGTTTTTT. Protein product: CASSWGEEEKLFF. The V call is TRBV5-1, the J call TRBJ1-4; D gene ambiguous. The CDR3 totals 13 residues. Trimming removed 3 bases from V and 8 bases from J, with 11 bases in between. Germline CDR1 SGHRS, CDR2 YFSETQ.

This chain uses TRBV6-6 with TRBJ1-1, with D tentatively TRBD1 (5 bases). CDR3 size: 14 residues. CDR1 is MNHNY, CDR2 SVGAGI, per germline (reference sequence). V was trimmed by 4 bases and J by 1 base, leaving 10 bases between them. CDR3 loop: CASSWGGPNTEAFF. The CDR3, as DNA: TGTGCCAGCAGTTGGGGCGGCCCGAACACTGAAGCTTTCTTT.

This clone appeared once. CDR3 amino acids: CASSKGTGGSYEQYF. For the CDR3, the DNA is TGTGCCAGCAGCAAAGGGACAGGGGGTAGCTACGAGCAGTACTTC. The rearrangement links TRBV11-3 to TRBJ2-7; 11 bases align to TRBD1. CDR1 and CDR2 from the germline V gene are SGHNT and YENEEA. J lost 3 bases, V lost 5 bases, and 6 bases had no gene match. The CDR3 totals 15 residues.

CDR3 DNA: TGTGCCAGCAGCCAAGATCGGGCGGGAGGGCCAGGGGAGACCCAGTACTTC. Amino acid sequence: CASSQDRAGGPGETQYF. The genes are TRBV4-2 and TRBJ2-5; 9 bases are a match to TRBD2. This CDR3 region has 17 residues. CDR1 and CDR2 from the germline V gene are LGHNA and YNFKEQ. With V trimmed by 0 bases and J by 5 bases, 10 bases remained unmatched.

The chain couples TRBV9 to TRBJ2-7; possibly TRBD1 for D (6 bases). The V gene's germline CDR1 is SGDLS and CDR2 YYNGEE. V lost 0 bases and J 6 bases, leaving 10 bases between the germline ends. This CDR3 has 13 residues. The CDR3: CASSVEGVGEQYF. In nucleotides, the CDR3 is TGTGCCAGCAGCGTAGAGGGGGTGGGCGAGCAGTACTTC.

This rearrangement joins TRBV30 to TRBJ2-3; TRBD2 agrees at 11 bases. Germline-derived CDR1 and CDR2 are GTSNPN and SVGIG (reference sequence). The CDR3 runs 17 residues. V gave up 0 bases and J gave up 0 bases; unmatched junction bases: 5. The CDR3 DNA reads as TGTGCCTGGAGTGTACGAAGGACTAGCGGGAGCACAGATACGCAGTATTTT. Translation: CAWSVRRTSGSTDTQYF.